These 32 T cell receptor beta chains originate from one sample sequenced in a study of CD8+CD57+ T cells in acquired aplastic anemia. Genomic DNA templated the TCR beta VDJ and CDR3 profiling. TCRdb reanalysed the reads using MiXCR and keeps one entry per CDR3 protein. The sample shows about 130,000 distinct CDR3 sequences, more than 40% of them seen only once. Sample: sorted CD4+, CD8+, or CD8+CD57+ T cells (not recorded which) from PBMCs. These receptors came from a human donor in good health, serving as a control.

Ten or more counts support this clonotype. This chain uses TRBV9 with TRBJ1-1; D may be TRBD1 (6 bases). The CDR3 runs 15 residues. From germline, CDR1 is SGDLS and CDR2 YYNGEE. Between the trimmed V and J ends, which lost 3 bases and 4 bases, there was a span of 16 bases. For the CDR3, the DNA is TGTGCCAGCAGCGAGACGACAGGTATATCCACTGAAGCTTTCTTT. This sequence encodes CASSETTGISTEAFF.

The V gene is TRBV3-1, the J gene TRBJ2-2, with D perhaps matching TRBD1 (6 bases). Germline V gene lookup returns CDR1 LGHDT and CDR2 YNNKEL (reference sequence). This CDR3 contains 14 residues. Trimming removed 5 bases from V and 0 bases from J, with 7 bases in between. The DNA of the CDR3 is TGTGCCAGCAGCTGGACAGCGAACACCGGGGAGCTGTTTTTT. The encoded protein is CASSWTANTGELFF. The variable domain in full, completed from reference TRBV3-1 and TRBJ2-2, reads DTAVSQTPKYLVTQMGNDKSIKCEQNLGHDTMYWYKQDSKKFLKIMFSYNNKELIINETVPNRFSPKSPDKAHLNLHINSLELGDSAVYFCASSWTANTGELFFGEGSRLTVL.

The genes are TRBV7-2 and TRBJ2-5, with a weak D call TRBD1 (5 bases). The CDR3 spans 14 residues. Looked up from germline, CDR1 is SGHTA and CDR2 is FQGNSA. The V and J ends lost 5 bases and 1 base respectively, with 11 bases between them. CDR3 protein: CASSPQGFQETQYF. DNA of the CDR3: TGTGCCAGCAGCCCCCAGGGATTCCAAGAGACCCAGTACTTC.

This chain links TRBV2 with TRBJ1-5; unclear D gene. Germline-derived CDR1 and CDR2 are SNHLY and FYNNEI. Trimming took 2 bases from V and 14 from J, leaving 16 bases between them. This CDR3 is 13 amino acids long. Here the CDR3 reads CASSERMGYNEHF. CDR3 in DNA: TGTGCCAGCAGTGAACGTATGGGCTACAATGAGCATTTT.

This clonotype has only a few counts. A much more abundant neighbour one base away suggests this may be a read error. The chain carries TRBV6-5 and TRBJ1-5; weak D call: TRBD1 (5 bases). The CDR3 runs to 14 residues. Germline V gene lookup returns CDR1 MNHEY and CDR2 SVGAGI. As DNA, the CDR3 is TGTGCCAGCAGTTACGGGGGGAGCAATCGGCCCCAGCATTTT. It specifies CASSYGGSNRPQHF.

Of note for this clonotype: The junction departs from germline at one end; a sequencing error may be responsible. The rearrangement joins TRBV20-1 to TRBJ1-1; TRBD1 matches at 7 bases. The V gene's germline CDR1 is DFQATT and CDR2 SNEGSKA (reference sequence). The length of the CDR3 is 13 residues. In nucleotides, the CDR3 is TGCAGCGCCACGAGACAGGGCGTCACTGAAACTTTCTTT. Amino acid sequence: CSATRQGVTETFF.

V is TRBV5-1 and J is TRBJ1-2; D might be TRBD1 (6 bases). V lost 4 bases to trimming and J lost 6 bases, with 10 bases between them. There are 12 residues in the CDR3. CDR1 SGHRS and CDR2 YFSETQ come from the germline V gene. CDR3 sequence: CASSQGGNGYTF. The CDR3 DNA reads TGCGCCAGCAGCCAAGGGGGGAATGGCTACACCTTC.

This chain connects TRBV5-6 to TRBJ2-3, with 7 bases matching TRBD2. The V and J ends lost 2 bases and 1 base, in that order; junction bases with no gene match: 1. The CDR3 extends over 14 amino acids. The germline CDR1 and CDR2 sequences are SGHDT and YYEEEE. The CDR3 region is CASSFRGGTDTQYF. As DNA, the CDR3 is TGTGCCAGCAGCTTTCGGGGGGGCACAGATACGCAGTATTTT.

This clonotype was observed a single time. The chain joins TRBV5-1 to TRBJ1-6, with 7 bases aligning to TRBD1. The CDR3 has 13 amino acids. Trimming took 4 bases from V and 8 from J; bases not matched to a gene: 3. The germline V gene encodes CDR1 SGHRS and CDR2 YFSETQ. The CDR3 DNA is TGCGCCAGCAGCGTCGACAGGGATTCACCCCTCCACTTT. Its protein product is CASSVDRDSPLHF.

This clonotype was observed at least ten times. The V gene is TRBV5-1, the J gene TRBJ1-2, with 7 nucleotides matching TRBD1. Germline CDR1 is SGHRS and CDR2 is YFSETQ. The CDR3 totals 17 residues. The J segment lost 0 bases and the V segment lost 4 bases, leaving 12 bases of the junction unmatched. The CDR3 sequence is CASSPQQGIGANYGYTF. The CDR3 DNA reads TGCGCCAGCAGCCCCCAACAGGGGATTGGAGCTAACTATGGCTACACCTTC.

This chain joins TRBV5-1 and TRBJ1-1, with D perhaps TRBD1 (5 bases). CDR3 length equals 13 residues. Germline V gene sequence: CDR1 SGHRS, CDR2 YFSETQ. Trimming shortened V by 2 bases and J by 2 bases, and 7 bases separated the two germline ends. CDR3 loop: CASSLQDNTEAFF. The CDR3 DNA follows: TGCGCCAGCAGCTTACAGGACAACACTGAAGCTTTCTTT.

This clonotype was seen only a few times. Because it lacks the conserved phenylalanine or tryptophan at the end, this CDR3 is likely a read error. V gene TRBV20-1 combines with J gene TRBJ2-3; a possible D gene is TRBD2 (5 bases). The germline V gene has CDR1 DFQATT and CDR2 SNEGSKA (reference sequence). The CDR3 contains 13 residues. This chain's CDR3 is CSARYLAAGTQYS. The CDR3 nucleotides read TGCAGCGCTAGATACCTAGCAGCCGGTACGCAGTATTCT.

V gene TRBV20-1 combines with J gene TRBJ1-1; D unresolved. This CDR3 has 11 amino acids. Trimming removed 0 bases from V and 5 bases from J, with 4 bases in between. Germline V gives CDR1 DFQATT, CDR2 SNEGSKA (reference sequence). CDR3 in amino acids: CSARDVTEAFF. Written as DNA, the CDR3 is TGCAGTGCTAGAGATGTGACTGAAGCTTTCTTT.

Details on this clonotype: One end of the junction does not line up with germline, which may come from a read error. V and J are TRBV4-1 and TRBJ1-6; 8 bases align to TRBD1. Germline CDR1 and CDR2: MGHRA and YSYEKL. The CDR3 length is 16 residues. The CDR3 reads CASSQDPGGGNTPLHF. CDR3 bases: TGCGCCAGCAGCCAAGATCCAGGGGGCGGTAATACACCCCTCCACTTT.

The chain links TRBV7-2 to TRBJ2-5, with D perhaps given as TRBD1 or TRBD2 (5 bases each). The CDR3 is 16 amino acids. Germline lookup yields CDR1 SGHTA and CDR2 FQGNSA. V was clipped by 2 bases and J by 7 bases, with 20 bases between them. The CDR3 loop is CASSLSQTSGAGTQYF. In nucleotides, the CDR3 is TGTGCCAGCAGCTTATCCCAAACCAGTGGGGCGGGGACCCAGTACTTC.

This clonotype was counted a single time. The V call is TRBV29-1, the J call TRBJ1-2; tentatively, D is TRBD1 (5 bases). Per germline, CDR1 SQVTM and CDR2 ANQGSEA. V was cut by 8 bases and J by 8 bases, with 18 bases left in between. The CDR3 runs 12 residues. CDR3 sequence (DNA): TGCAGCTCTTTAGTTCAGGGAAGCGGCTACACCTTC. This codes for CSSLVQGSGYTF. Supplemented by reference TRBV29-1 and TRBJ1-2, the full variable domain reads SAVISQKPSRDICQRGTSLTIQCQVDSQVTMMFWYRQQPGQSLTLIATANQGSEATYESGFVIDKFPISRPNLTFSTLTVSNMSPEDSSIYLCSSLVQGSGYTFGSGTRLTVV.

V is TRBV10-3 and J is TRBJ2-5; D is possibly TRBD2 (6 bases). There are 14 residues in the CDR3. V was pared by 4 bases and J by 4 bases, with 13 bases between. The germline V gene encodes CDR1 ENHRY and CDR2 SYGVKD. CDR3 loop: CAISGREDGETQYF. Written as DNA, the CDR3 is TGTGCCATCAGTGGTAGGGAGGATGGAGAGACCCAGTACTTC.

This clonotype showed up many times. The chain employs TRBV7-9 and TRBJ1-6, with TRBD1 identical over 10 bases. Trimming removed 5 bases from V and 8 bases from J; junction bases left unmatched: 6. Germline loops: CDR1 SEHNR, CDR2 FQNEAQ (reference sequence). This CDR3 contains 15 residues. The CDR3 spells CASSLRQGADSPLHF. CDR3 coding DNA: TGTGCCAGCAGCCTAAGACAGGGGGCGGATTCACCCCTCCACTTT.

The chain couples TRBV20-1 to TRBJ2-7; D gene unclear. The germline CDR1 and CDR2 sequences are DFQATT and SNEGSKA (reference sequence). The length of the CDR3 is 12 residues. V lost 5 bases, J lost 0 bases, and 8 bases lay in between. CDR3: CSASPTSYEQYF. The CDR3 coding sequence is TGCAGTGCTTCTCCTACCTCCTACGAGCAGTACTTC.

This clonotype occurred many times. This chain links TRBV13 with TRBJ2-7; 12 bases line up with TRBD2. CDR1 and CDR2 (germline): PRHDT, FYEKMQ (reference sequence). V gave up 4 bases and J gave up 2 bases; unmatched junction bases: 0. The CDR3 totals 14 residues. CDR3: CASSSSGGAYEQYF. In DNA form, the CDR3 reads TGTGCCAGCAGCTCTAGCGGGGGGGCCTACGAGCAGTACTTC.

The chain uses TRBV25-1 and TRBJ2-3; 14 nucleotides line up with TRBD2. Losses at the gene ends were 5 bases for V and 11 bases for J; bases not matched to a gene: 9. Germline assignment: CDR1 MGHDK and CDR2 SYGVNS. The CDR3 totals 15 residues. CDR3 coding DNA: TGTGCCAGCAGTAGACCAGGGACTAGCGGGGGTGGGCAGTATTTT. It yields the protein CASSRPGTSGGGQYF.

The chain combines TRBV10-3 with TRBJ1-2; D is uncertain. This CDR3 has 11 residues. Germline V gene data show CDR1 as ENHRY and CDR2 as SYGVKD. The V gene lost 6 bases and the J gene lost 3 bases, with 5 bases spanning the gap. In DNA, the CDR3 is TGTGCCATCAGGACGGACTATGGCTACACCTTC. Its protein product is CAIRTDYGYTF.

The genes are TRBV25-1 and TRBJ1-2; possible D gene TRBD1, 6 bases. The CDR3 runs to 15 residues. Trimming took 6 bases from V and 4 from J, leaving 18 bases between them. Germline V lookup: CDR1 MGHDK, CDR2 SYGVNS. The CDR3, as DNA: TGTGCCAGCAGCCCGGACAGTCTATTAGGCTATGGCTACACCTTC. Its translation: CASSPDSLLGYGYTF.

This clonotype was counted a few times. J is TRBJ2-2 and V is TRBV7-8; D perhaps matches TRBD2 (7 bases). Germline CDR1 SGHVS, CDR2 FQNEAQ. Trimming took off 5 bases at V and 5 bases at J, with 12 bases between the two ends. CDR3 size: 14 residues. CDR3 region: CASSRGGGTGELFF. In DNA, the CDR3 is TGTGCCAGCAGCAGAGGGGGGGGGACCGGGGAGCTGTTTTTT. Supplemented by reference TRBV7-8 and TRBJ2-2, the full variable domain reads GAGVSQSPRYKVAKRGQDVALRCDPISGHVSLFWYQQALGQGPEFLTYFQNEAQLDKSGLPSDRFFAERPEGSVSTLKIQRTQQEDSAVYLCASSRGGGTGELFFGEGSRLTVL.

This clonotype was recorded a few times. A read error may be the cause here, since a much bigger clone is one base away. The gene calls are TRBV27 and TRBJ2-7; 10 bases map to TRBD1. CDR1 is MNHEY and CDR2 is SMNVEV in the germline V gene (reference sequence). This CDR3 is 15 amino acids long. The CDR3 reads CACSLEGQGKREQYF. In DNA, the CDR3 is TGTGCCTGCAGTTTAGAGGGACAGGGGAAGCGCGAGCAGTACTTC.

As regards this clonotype: A much larger clone sits a single nucleotide away, making a read error possible. The chain uses TRBV30 and TRBJ2-7, with 7 bases matching TRBD1. The germline CDR1 and CDR2 sequences are GTSNPN and SVGIG (reference sequence). The CDR3 spans 13 residues. The CDR3, as DNA: TGTGCCTGGATGGACAGGCCCTCCTACGAGCAGCACTTC. Encoded protein: CAWMDRPSYEQHF. Combining the CDR3 with reference TRBV30 and TRBJ2-7 gives the whole variable domain SQTIHQWPATLVQPVGSPLSLECTVEGTSNPNLYWYRQAAGRGLQLLFYSVGIGQISSEVPQNLSASRPQDRQFILSSKKLLLSDSGFYLCAWMDRPSYEQHFGPGTRLTVT.

The chain couples TRBV10-3 to TRBJ1-1, with 7 bases fitting TRBD1. With V trimmed by 10 bases and J by 1 base, 6 bases remained unmatched. CDR1 is ENHRY and CDR2 is SYGVKD in the germline V gene. This CDR3 region has 13 residues. Written as DNA, the CDR3 is TGTGCCAGCGTAGGGACAGCGAACACTGAAGCTTTCTTT. It codes for CASVGTANTEAFF.

CDR3 in DNA: TGTGCCAGCACCACGACGGACCTTTACGAGCAGTACTTC. It encodes CASTTTDLYEQYF. V gene TRBV7-2 combines with J gene TRBJ2-7, with D hard to call. CDR1 and CDR2 from the germline V gene are SGHTA and FQGNSA. The CDR3 runs 13 residues. V shed 7 bases and J shed 4 bases, with 14 bases lying between them.

The chain carries TRBV2 and TRBJ1-1, with D tentatively TRBD1 (6 bases). The CDR3 has 13 residues. From germline, CDR1 is SNHLY and CDR2 FYNNEI. V lost 6 bases and J 2 bases, leaving 10 bases between the germline ends. The CDR3 here is CASSADSNTEAFF. In nucleotides, the CDR3 is TGTGCCAGCAGCGCGGACAGCAACACTGAAGCTTTCTTT.

The V call is TRBV5-1, the J call TRBJ2-7; D not certain. The germline V and J ends were trimmed by 0 bases and 6 bases, with 13 bases remaining between them. The CDR3 has 14 amino acids. The germline CDR1 and CDR2 sequences are SGHRS and YFSETQ. CDR3 nucleotide sequence: TGCGCCAGCAGCTTGGCGGGCAGGACCTGCGAGCAGTACTTC. This sequence encodes CASSLAGRTCEQYF.

This clonotype was recorded at least ten times. V gene TRBV7-2 combines with J gene TRBJ1-2, with 7 positions matching TRBD1. V lost 2 bases and J lost 9; bases outside the gene matches: 12. Germline assignment: CDR1 SGHTA and CDR2 FQGNSA. The CDR3 runs 15 residues. The CDR3 sequence is CASSLYGQQGGSYTF. CDR3 in DNA: TGTGCCAGCAGCTTATACGGACAGCAGGGGGGCAGCTACACCTTC.

This clonotype turned up a few times. The genes are TRBV2 and TRBJ2-3; a possible D gene is TRBD2 (6 bases). Trimming removed 1 base from V and 2 bases from J, with 10 bases in between. The length of the CDR3 is 15 residues. CDR1 and CDR2 (germline): SNHLY, FYNNEI. The CDR3 region is CASSEGIAATDTQYF. DNA for the CDR3: TGTGCCAGCAGTGAAGGGATAGCGGCCACAGATACGCAGTATTTT.